The 4 T cell receptor beta chains reported below all come from one sample, sequenced in a study of T cells in Graves' hyperthyroidism and ophthalmopathy. Template material for amplifying TCR beta CDR3 regions consisted of RNA transcripts. An initial round of RT-PCR targeting the TCR CDR3 relied on the HTBI primer set. One entry per CDR3 protein, called by TCRdb with MiXCR from the multiplex PCR reads. The sample yields 650,000 to 750,000 distinct CDR3 sequences, 13% to 15% seen once. The sample comprised blood. The receptors shown here come from a woman in her late teens or twenties with Graves' hyperthyroidism.

This clonotype occurred a few times. The chain couples TRBV4-1 to TRBJ1-1; TRBD1 might be the D (5 bases). V lost 4 bases, J lost 1 base, and 10 bases lay in between. The CDR3 has 14 residues. Germline V gene lookup returns CDR1 MGHRA and CDR2 YSYEKL. DNA of the CDR3: TGCGCCAGCAGCCTCTTGACAGCGAACACTGAAGCTTTCTTT. It yields the protein CASSLLTANTEAFF.

Only a few counts were recorded for this clonotype. This chain uses TRBV4-2 with TRBJ2-2; TRBD2 aligns across 7 bases. Unmatched junction bases numbered 5, after V lost 5 bases and J lost 2 bases. Germline loops: CDR1 LGHNA, CDR2 YNFKEQ. The CDR3 runs 15 residues. For the CDR3, the DNA is TGTGCCAGCAGCGCTCTAGCGGTCAACACCGGGGAGCTGTTTTTT. This sequence encodes CASSALAVNTGELFF.

V gene TRBV12-3 or TRBV12-4 combines with J gene TRBJ1-1, with 7 bases lining up with TRBD1. J lost 5 bases, V lost 8 bases, and 14 bases had no gene match. The CDR3 runs 15 residues. CDR3 bases: TGTGCCAGCTCGGGGCAGGGGGAATTAGGGACTGAAGCTTTCTTT. It codes for CASSGQGELGTEAFF.

This clonotype showed up many times. The V and J genes are TRBV30 and TRBJ1-2, with 8 bases lining up with TRBD1. Germline V gene lookup returns CDR1 GTSNPN and CDR2 SVGIG (reference sequence). Trimming removed 6 bases from V and 0 bases from J; junction bases left unmatched: 18. The CDR3 is 18 residues long. As DNA, the CDR3 is TGTGCCTGTATGACCCCCGGGCAGGGGGCGATAGCTAACTATGGCTACACCTTC. This translates into CACMTPGQGAIANYGYTF.